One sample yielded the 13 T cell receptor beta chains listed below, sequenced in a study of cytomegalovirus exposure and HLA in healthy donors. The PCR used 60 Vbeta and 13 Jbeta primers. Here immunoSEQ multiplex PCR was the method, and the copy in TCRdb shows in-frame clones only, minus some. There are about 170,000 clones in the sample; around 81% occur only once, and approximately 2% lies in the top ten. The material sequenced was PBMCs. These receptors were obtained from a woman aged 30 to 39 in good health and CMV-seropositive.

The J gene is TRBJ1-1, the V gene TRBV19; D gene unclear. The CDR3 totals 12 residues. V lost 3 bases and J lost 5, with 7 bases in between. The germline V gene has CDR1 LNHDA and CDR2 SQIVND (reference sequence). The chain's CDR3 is CASSMVRTEAFF. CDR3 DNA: TGTGCCAGTAGTATGGTTCGGACTGAAGCTTTCTTT.

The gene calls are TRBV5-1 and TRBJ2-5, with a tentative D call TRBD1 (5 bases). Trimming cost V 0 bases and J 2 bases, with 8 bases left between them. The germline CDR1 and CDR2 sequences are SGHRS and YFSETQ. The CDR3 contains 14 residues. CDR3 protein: CASSLEGPQETQYF. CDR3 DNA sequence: TGCGCCAGCAGCTTGGAGGGGCCGCAAGAGACCCAGTACTTC.

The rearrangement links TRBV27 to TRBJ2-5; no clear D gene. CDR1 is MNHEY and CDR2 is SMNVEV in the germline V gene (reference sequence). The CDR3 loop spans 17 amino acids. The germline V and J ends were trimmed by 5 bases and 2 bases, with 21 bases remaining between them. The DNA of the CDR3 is TGTGCCAGCAGTCAGACTTCTCCGGGTAGAAGGCAAGAGACCCAGTACTTC. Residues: CASSQTSPGRRQETQYF.

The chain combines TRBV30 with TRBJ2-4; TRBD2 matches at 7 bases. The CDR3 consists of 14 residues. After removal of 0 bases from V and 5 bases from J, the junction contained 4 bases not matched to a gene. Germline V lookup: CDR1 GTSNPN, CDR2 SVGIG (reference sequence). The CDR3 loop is CAWSVRGVQNIQYF. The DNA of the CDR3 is TGTGCCTGGAGTGTACGGGGGGTCCAAAACATTCAGTACTTC.

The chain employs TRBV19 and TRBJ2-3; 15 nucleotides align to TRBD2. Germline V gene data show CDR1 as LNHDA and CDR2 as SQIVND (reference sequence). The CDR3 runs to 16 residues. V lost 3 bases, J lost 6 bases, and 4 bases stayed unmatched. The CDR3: CASSMGGLAGGDTQYF. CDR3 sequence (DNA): TGTGCCAGTAGTATGGGCGGACTAGCGGGGGGGGATACGCAGTATTTT.

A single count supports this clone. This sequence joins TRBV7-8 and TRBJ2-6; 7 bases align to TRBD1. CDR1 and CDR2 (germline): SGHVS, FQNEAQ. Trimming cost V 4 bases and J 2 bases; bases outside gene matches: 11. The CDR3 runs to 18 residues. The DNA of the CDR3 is TGTGCCAGCAGCTCGACAGGGTTGGAATTAGCTGGGGCCAACGTCCTGACTTTC. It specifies CASSSTGLELAGANVLTF.

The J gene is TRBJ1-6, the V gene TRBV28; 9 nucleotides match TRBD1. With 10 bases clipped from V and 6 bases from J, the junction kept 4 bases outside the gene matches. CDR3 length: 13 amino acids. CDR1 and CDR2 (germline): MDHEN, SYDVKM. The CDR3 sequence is CANRGPSNSPLHF. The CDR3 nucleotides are TGTGCCAACAGGGGGCCGAGTAATTCACCCCTCCACTTT.

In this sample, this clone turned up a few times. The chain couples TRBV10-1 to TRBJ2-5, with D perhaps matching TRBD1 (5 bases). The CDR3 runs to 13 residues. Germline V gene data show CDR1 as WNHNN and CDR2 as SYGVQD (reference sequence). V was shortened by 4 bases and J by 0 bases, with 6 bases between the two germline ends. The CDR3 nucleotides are TGCGCCAGCAGTGGACAGTACCAAGAGACCCAGTACTTC. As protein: CASSGQYQETQYF.

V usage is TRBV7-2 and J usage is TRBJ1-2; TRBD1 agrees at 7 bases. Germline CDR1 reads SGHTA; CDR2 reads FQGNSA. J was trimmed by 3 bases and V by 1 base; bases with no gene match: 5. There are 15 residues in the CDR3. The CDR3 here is CASSLGTGRDYGYTF. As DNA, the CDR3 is TGTGCCAGCAGCTTAGGGACAGGTCGAGACTATGGCTACACCTTC.

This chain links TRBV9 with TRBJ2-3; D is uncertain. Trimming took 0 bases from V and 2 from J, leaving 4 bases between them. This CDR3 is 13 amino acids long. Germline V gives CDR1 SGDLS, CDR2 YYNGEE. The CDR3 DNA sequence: TGTGCCAGCAGCGTAGACTTCACAGATACGCAGTATTTT. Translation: CASSVDFTDTQYF.

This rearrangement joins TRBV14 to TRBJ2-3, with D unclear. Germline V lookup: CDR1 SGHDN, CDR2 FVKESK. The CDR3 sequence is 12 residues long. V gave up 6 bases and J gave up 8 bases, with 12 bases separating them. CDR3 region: CASSYNYPTQYF. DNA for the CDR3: TGTGCCAGCAGTTACAACTATCCTACGCAGTATTTT.

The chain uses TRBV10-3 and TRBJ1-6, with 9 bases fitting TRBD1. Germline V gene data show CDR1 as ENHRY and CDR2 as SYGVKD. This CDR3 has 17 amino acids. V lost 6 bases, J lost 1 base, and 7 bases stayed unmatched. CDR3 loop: CAIRGTDRGSYNSPLHF. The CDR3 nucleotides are TGTGCCATCAGGGGCACCGACAGGGGGTCCTATAATTCACCCCTCCACTTT.

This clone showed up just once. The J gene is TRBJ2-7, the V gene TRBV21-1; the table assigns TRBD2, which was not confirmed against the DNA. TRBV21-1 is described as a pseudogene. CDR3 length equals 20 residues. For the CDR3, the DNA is TGTGCCAGCAGCAAATGCCCCCTCCGCGAGGCGGGAGTTAGGACCTACGAGCAGTACTTC. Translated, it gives CASSKCPLREAGVRTYEQYF.